These T cell receptor beta chains were read from a single sample in a study of blood T cells in healthy people across ages. TCRdb re-called the 5' RACE reads through MiXCR, storing one row per CDR3 protein. The sample gives 1,800,000 or so distinct CDR3 sequences, roughly two fifths of which show up once; 20% to 25% is in the top ten. What was sequenced was blood. The origin of the receptors is a human donor in good health. CDR3s include the opening cysteine and the closing phenylalanine or tryptophan. The D gene is left open where the match is weak. Expanded clones get a size class; other rows say once, few or many, or leave the size out.

clone size	D gene	V gene	J gene	CDR3 length	CDR3 protein	CDR3 DNA
-	TRBD2	TRBV7-2	TRBJ2-5	16	CASSLGLAGGAETQYF	TGTGCCAGCAGCTTAGGGCTAGCGGGGGGCGCCGAGACCCAGTACTTC
-	-	TRBV27	TRBJ1-2	16	CASSLSSSVWLYGYTF	TGTGCCAGCAGTTTATCTTCAAGCGTTTGGCTATATGGCTACACCTTC
many	-	TRBV6-5	TRBJ2-7	13	CASSYGMTYEQYF	TGTGCCAGCAGTTATGGGATGACCTACGAGCAGTACTTC
-	TRBD1	TRBV20-1	TRBJ1-2	11	CSAGDSYGYTF	TGCAGTGCTGGGGACAGCTATGGCTACACCTTC
few	-	TRBV20-1	TRBJ2-7	11	CSASHSYEQYF	TGCAGTGCTAGTCACTCCTACGAGCAGTACTTC
few	-	TRBV5-1	TRBJ1-4	16	CASSKLPQGDNEKLFF	TGCGCCAGCAGCAAACTCCCGCAGGGAGATAATGAAAAACTGTTTTTT
-	TRBD1	TRBV7-2	TRBJ2-1	15	CASSLTGDYFYEQFF	TGTGCCAGCAGCCTAACAGGGGATTATTTTTATGAGCAGTTCTTC
once	-	TRBV6-2/TRBV6-3	TRBJ2-4	14	CASSPLNEGNEQYF	TGTGCCAGCAGCCCTCTAAACGAGGGGAATGAGCAGTACTTC
many	-	TRBV12-3/TRBV12-4	TRBJ2-3	14	CASSTDSYTDTQYF	TGTGCCAGCAGTACGGACAGCTACACAGATACGCAGTATTTT
-	-	TRBV10-3	TRBJ2-1	15	CAIRALVSSYNEQFF	TGTGCCATCAGAGCACTAGTGAGCTCCTACAATGAGCAGTTCTTC
few	-	TRBV28	TRBJ2-7	16	CASSPPMTGVRREQYF	TGTGCCAGCAGTCCGCCCATGACAGGCGTCCGAAGGGAGCAGTACTTC
few	TRBD1	TRBV18	TRBJ2-3	16	CASFGQGESHTDTQYF	TGTGCCAGCTTCGGACAGGGGGAATCTCACACAGATACGCAGTATTTT
once	TRBD1	TRBV29-1	TRBJ2-1	13	CSVGTGRYNEQFF	TGCAGCGTTGGGACAGGGAGGTACAATGAGCAGTTCTTC
many	TRBD1	TRBV6-2/TRBV6-3	TRBJ2-7	15	CASSPPGTGTYEQYF	TGTGCCAGCAGTCCCCCCGGGACAGGTACCTACGAGCAGTACTTC
few	-	TRBV7-2	TRBJ2-7	14	CASSPGASDTEQYF	TGTGCCAGCAGCCCGGGGGCATCGGATACAGAGCAGTACTTC
many	TRBD2	TRBV12-3/TRBV12-4	TRBJ2-3	15	CASSPLGGGTDTQYF	TGTGCCAGCAGTCCCCTGGGCGGGGGAACGGATACGCAGTATTTT
few	TRBD2	TRBV18	TRBJ2-1	19	CASSPRASGGHRSYNEQFF	TGTGCCAGCTCACCCCGGGCTAGCGGGGGGCATCGCTCCTACAATGAGCAGTTCTTC
-	TRBD1	TRBV28	TRBJ2-7	13	CASSQPGQGKQYF	TGTGCCAGCAGTCAACCGGGACAGGGCAAACAGTACTTC
-	TRBD1	TRBV6-1	TRBJ1-2	13	CASSEITGDGYTF	TGTGCCAGCAGTGAAATAACAGGGGATGGCTACACCTTC
-	TRBD1	TRBV5-5	TRBJ1-4	14	CASTRTGANEKLFF	TGTGCCAGCACCCGGACAGGGGCTAATGAAAAACTGTTTTTT
-	-	TRBV20-1	TRBJ1-2	13	CSARSFLVYGYTF	TGCAGTGCTAGATCCTTCCTTGTCTATGGCTACACCTTC
-	TRBD1	TRBV6-5	TRBJ1-2	13	CASSSETGNGYTF	TGTGCCAGCAGTTCCGAGACAGGGAACGGCTACACCTTC
-	-	TRBV20-1	TRBJ1-2	15	CSAAGTPGLIYGYTF	TGCAGTGCCGCTGGGACGCCAGGTCTAATCTATGGCTACACCTTC
few	-	TRBV27	TRBJ2-3	14	CASSLSGIFNTQYF	TGTGCCAGCAGTTTATCGGGTATTTTTAATACGCAGTATTTT
many	-	TRBV20-1	TRBJ2-5	13	CSARGGGEETQYF	TGCAGTGCTAGAGGTGGTGGCGAAGAGACCCAGTACTTC
many	-	TRBV5-1	TRBJ2-7	14	CASSQTGRSYEQYF	TGCGCCAGCAGTCAGACAGGACGCTCCTACGAGCAGTACTTC
many	-	TRBV15	TRBJ1-2	14	CATSRELGQYGYTF	TGTGCCACCAGCAGAGAACTTGGACAGTATGGCTACACCTTC
-	-	TRBV10-3	TRBJ2-3	14	CAINFGVSTDTQYF	TGTGCCATCAATTTCGGTGTTAGCACAGATACGCAGTATTTT
-	TRBD1	TRBV18	TRBJ2-7	14	CASSHGQGTSEQYF	TGTGCCAGCTCACACGGACAGGGGACGTCCGAGCAGTACTTC
-	-	TRBV20-1	TRBJ1-2	12	CSADSTYGGYTF	TGCAGTGCTGACTCAACTTATGGTGGCTACACCTTC
-	-	TRBV20-1	TRBJ1-4	13	CSARRVRGEKLFF	TGCAGTGCTAGAAGAGTTAGAGGTGAAAAACTGTTTTTT
-	-	TRBV5-1	TRBJ2-6	17	CASSLALGVVGANVLTF	TGCGCCAGCAGCTTGGCCTTAGGGGTGGTCGGGGCCAACGTCCTGACTTTC
-	-	TRBV6-2/TRBV6-3	TRBJ1-5	16	CASSDGTILFGQPQHF	TGTGCCAGCAGTGATGGGACCATACTATTTGGCCAGCCCCAGCATTTT
-	-	TRBV4-1	TRBJ2-7	14	CASSQDHSSYEQYF	TGCGCCAGCAGCCAAGATCACAGTTCCTACGAGCAGTACTTC
-	-	TRBV15	TRBJ2-1	12	CATSRDSGPQFF	TGTGCCACCAGCAGAGATTCGGGACCCCAGTTCTTC
few	TRBD2	TRBV20-1	TRBJ2-3	14	CSASRTSLTDTQYF	TGCAGTGCTAGCCGGACTAGTTTAACAGATACGCAGTATTTT
few	TRBD2	TRBV25-1	TRBJ2-5	16	CASSAITSGVRETQYF	TGTGCCAGCAGTGCTATAACTAGCGGGGTTCGAGAGACCCAGTACTTC
-	-	TRBV2	TRBJ2-7	13	CASSETGRSEQYF	TGTGCCAGCAGTGAAACCGGCAGATCCGAGCAGTACTTC
-	-	TRBV7-8	TRBJ2-1	14	CASSLSVGDNEQFF	TGTGCCAGCAGCTTATCGGTGGGGGACAATGAGCAGTTCTTC
-	TRBD1	TRBV20-1	TRBJ2-5	15	CSARDGTGIEETQYF	TGCAGTGCTAGAGATGGGACAGGGATTGAAGAGACCCAGTACTTC